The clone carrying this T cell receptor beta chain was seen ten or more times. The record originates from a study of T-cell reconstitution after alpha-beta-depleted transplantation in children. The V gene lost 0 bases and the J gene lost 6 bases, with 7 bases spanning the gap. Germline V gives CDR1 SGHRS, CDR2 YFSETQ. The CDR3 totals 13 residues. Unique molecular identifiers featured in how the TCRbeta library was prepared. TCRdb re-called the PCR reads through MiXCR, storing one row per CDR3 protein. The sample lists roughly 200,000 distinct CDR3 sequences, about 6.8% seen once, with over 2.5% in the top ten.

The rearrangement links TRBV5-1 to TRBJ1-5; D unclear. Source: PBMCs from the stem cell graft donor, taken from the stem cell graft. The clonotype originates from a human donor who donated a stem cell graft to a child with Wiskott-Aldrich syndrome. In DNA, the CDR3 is TGCGCCAGCAGCTTGGAGGGAAGTCAGCCCCAGCATTTT. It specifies CASSLEGSQPQHF.